This T cell receptor beta chain was recovered during a study of blood T cells in healthy people across ages. A J-beta primer mix and a sample-barcoded 5' primer were used in a second PCR of roughly 6 to 11 cycles. One entry per CDR3 protein, called by TCRdb with MiXCR from the 5' RACE reads. This table has about 970,000 distinct CDR3 sequences, just over 50% appearing once. The CDR3 is 14 amino acids. V dropped 10 bases and J dropped 0 bases, with 12 bases sitting between them. Germline CDR1 KGHDR, CDR2 SFDVKD. This chain connects TRBV24-1 to TRBJ2-1; no firm D call. The origin of this receptor is an older woman in good health. The sequencing sample was made of blood. The chain's CDR3 is CATASADSYNEQFF. DNA of the CDR3: TGTGCCACAGCGAGCGCCGACTCCTACAATGAGCAGTTCTTC.